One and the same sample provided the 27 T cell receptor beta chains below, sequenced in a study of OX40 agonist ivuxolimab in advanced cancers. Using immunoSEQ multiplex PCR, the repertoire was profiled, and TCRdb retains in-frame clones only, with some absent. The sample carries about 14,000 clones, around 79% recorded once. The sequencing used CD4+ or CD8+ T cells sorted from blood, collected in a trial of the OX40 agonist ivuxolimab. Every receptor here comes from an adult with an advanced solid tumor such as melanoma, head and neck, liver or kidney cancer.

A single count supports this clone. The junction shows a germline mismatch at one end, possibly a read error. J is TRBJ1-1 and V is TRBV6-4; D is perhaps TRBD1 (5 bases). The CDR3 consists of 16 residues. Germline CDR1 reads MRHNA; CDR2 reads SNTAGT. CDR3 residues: CASNDGDQVLFTEAFF. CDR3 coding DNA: TGTGCCAGCAATGACGGGGACCAGGTATTATTCACTGAAGCTTTCTTT.

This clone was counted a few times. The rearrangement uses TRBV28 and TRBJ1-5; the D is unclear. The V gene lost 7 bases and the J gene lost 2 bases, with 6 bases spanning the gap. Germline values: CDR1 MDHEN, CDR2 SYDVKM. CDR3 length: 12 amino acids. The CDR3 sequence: CASTRRNQPQHF. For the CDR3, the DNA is TGTGCCAGCACCAGGCGCAATCAGCCCCAGCATTTT.

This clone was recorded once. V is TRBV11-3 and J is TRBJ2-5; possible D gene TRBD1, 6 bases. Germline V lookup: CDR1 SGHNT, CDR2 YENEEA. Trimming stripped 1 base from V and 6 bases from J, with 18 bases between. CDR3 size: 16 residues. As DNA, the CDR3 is TGTGCCAGCAGCTTAGGCGGGTCAGGGGAGCAGAAGACCCAGTACTTC. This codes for CASSLGGSGEQKTQYF.

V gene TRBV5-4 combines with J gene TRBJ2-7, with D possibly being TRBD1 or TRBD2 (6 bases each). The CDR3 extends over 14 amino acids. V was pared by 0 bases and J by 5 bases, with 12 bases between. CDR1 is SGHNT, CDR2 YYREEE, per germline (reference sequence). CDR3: CASSLGGGINEQYF. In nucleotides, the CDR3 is TGTGCCAGCAGCTTGGGAGGGGGGATTAACGAGCAGTACTTC.

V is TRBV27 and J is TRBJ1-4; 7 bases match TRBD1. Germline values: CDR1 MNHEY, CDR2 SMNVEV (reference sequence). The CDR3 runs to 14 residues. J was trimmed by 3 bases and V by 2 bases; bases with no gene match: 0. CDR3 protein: CASSLTGANEKLFF. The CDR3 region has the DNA TGTGCCAGCAGTTTAACAGGGGCTAATGAAAAACTGTTTTTT.

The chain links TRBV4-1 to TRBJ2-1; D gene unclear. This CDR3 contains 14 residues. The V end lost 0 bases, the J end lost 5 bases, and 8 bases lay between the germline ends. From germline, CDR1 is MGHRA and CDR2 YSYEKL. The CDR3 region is CASSQDYENNEQFF. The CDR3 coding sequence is TGCGCCAGCAGCCAAGATTATGAGAACAATGAGCAGTTCTTC.

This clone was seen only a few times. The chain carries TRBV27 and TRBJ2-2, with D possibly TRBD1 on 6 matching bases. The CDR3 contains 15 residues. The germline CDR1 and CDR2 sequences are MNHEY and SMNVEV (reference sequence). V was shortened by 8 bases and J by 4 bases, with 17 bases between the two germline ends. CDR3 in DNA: TGTGCCAGCTCGGAAGATGACAGGAGCACCGGGGAGCTGTTTTTT. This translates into CASSEDDRSTGELFF.

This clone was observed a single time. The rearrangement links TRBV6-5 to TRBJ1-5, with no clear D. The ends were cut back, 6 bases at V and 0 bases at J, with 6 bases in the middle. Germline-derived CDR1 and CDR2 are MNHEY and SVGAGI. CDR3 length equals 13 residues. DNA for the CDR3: TGTGCCAGCAGACTTTATAGCAATCAGCCCCAGCATTTT. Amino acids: CASRLYSNQPQHF.

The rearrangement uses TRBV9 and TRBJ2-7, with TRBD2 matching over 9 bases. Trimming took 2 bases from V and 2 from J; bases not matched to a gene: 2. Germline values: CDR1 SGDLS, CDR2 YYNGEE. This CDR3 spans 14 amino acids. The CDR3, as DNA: TGTGCCAGCAGCGTGGGCGGGGGGGCCTACGAGCAGTACTTC. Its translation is CASSVGGGAYEQYF.

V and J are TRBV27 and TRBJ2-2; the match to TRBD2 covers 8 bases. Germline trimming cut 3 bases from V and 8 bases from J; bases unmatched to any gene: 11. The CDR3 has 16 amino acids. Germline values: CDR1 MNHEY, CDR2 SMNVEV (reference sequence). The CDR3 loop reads CASSFPGLEGPGELFF. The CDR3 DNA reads TGTGCCAGCAGTTTTCCGGGACTAGAGGGGCCAGGGGAGCTGTTTTTT.

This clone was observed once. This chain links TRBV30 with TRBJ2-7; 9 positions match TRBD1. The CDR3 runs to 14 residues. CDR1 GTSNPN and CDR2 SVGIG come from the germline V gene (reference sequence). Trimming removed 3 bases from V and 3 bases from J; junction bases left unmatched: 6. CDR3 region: CAWSMGQGDYEQYF. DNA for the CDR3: TGTGCCTGGAGCATGGGACAGGGCGACTACGAGCAGTACTTC.

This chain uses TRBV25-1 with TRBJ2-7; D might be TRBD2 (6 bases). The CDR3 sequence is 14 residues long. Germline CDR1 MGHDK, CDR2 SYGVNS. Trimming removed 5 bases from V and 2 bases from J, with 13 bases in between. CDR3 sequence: CASSSGFLAYEQYF. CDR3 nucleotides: TGTGCCAGCAGTAGCGGGTTTTTGGCCTACGAGCAGTACTTC.

CDR3 bases: TGTGCCAGCAGCGGCGGGGGGGCGAATGAGCAGTTCTTC. This translates into CASSGGGANEQFF. This chain links TRBV9 with TRBJ2-1; 9 bases agree with TRBD2. V was clipped by 3 bases and J by 7 bases; unmatched bases: 2. The CDR3 spans 13 residues. Germline V gene lookup returns CDR1 SGDLS and CDR2 YYNGEE.

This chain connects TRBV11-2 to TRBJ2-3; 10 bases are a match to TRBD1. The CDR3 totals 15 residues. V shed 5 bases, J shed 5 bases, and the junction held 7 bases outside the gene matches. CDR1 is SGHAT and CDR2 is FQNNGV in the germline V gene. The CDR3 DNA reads TGTGCCAGCAGCCCGGGACAGGGGCATGTAGATACGCAGTATTTT. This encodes CASSPGQGHVDTQYF.

CDR3 in amino acids: CASSLDGHYTGELFF. The CDR3 DNA is TGTGCCAGCAGCTTGGATGGACATTACACCGGGGAGCTGTTTTTT. J is TRBJ2-2 and V is TRBV5-8, with D tentatively TRBD1 (5 bases). CDR3 length equals 15 residues. Between the trimmed V and J ends, which lost 0 bases and 3 bases, there was a span of 9 bases. Germline-derived CDR1 and CDR2 are SGHTS and YDEGEE.

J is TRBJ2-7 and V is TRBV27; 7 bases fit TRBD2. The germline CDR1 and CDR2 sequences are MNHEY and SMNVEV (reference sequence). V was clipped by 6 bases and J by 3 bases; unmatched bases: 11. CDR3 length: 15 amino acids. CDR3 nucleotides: TGTGCCAGCAGCGTAGGGAGTGCTAGCGGCTACGAGCAGTACTTC. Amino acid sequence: CASSVGSASGYEQYF.

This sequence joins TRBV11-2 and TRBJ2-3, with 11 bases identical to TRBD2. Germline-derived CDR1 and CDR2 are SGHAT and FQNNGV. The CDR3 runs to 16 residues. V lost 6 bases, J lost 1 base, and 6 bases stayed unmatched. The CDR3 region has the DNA TGTGCCAGCAGTTCCTTACTAGCGGGGGGCACAGATACGCAGTATTTT. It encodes CASSSLLAGGTDTQYF. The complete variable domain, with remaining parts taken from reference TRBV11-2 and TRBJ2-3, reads EAGVAQSPRYKIIEKRQSVAFWCNPISGHATLYWYQQILGQGPKLLIQFQNNGVVDDSQLPKDRFSAERLKGVDSTLKIQPAKLEDSAVYLCASSSLLAGGTDTQYFGPGTRLTVL.

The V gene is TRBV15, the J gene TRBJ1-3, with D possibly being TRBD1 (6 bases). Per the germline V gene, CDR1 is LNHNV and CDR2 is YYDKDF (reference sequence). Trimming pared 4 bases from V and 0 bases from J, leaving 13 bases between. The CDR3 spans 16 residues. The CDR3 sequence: CATSTRTDHSGNTIYF. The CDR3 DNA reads TGTGCCACCAGCACTCGGACAGACCACTCTGGAAACACCATATATTTT.

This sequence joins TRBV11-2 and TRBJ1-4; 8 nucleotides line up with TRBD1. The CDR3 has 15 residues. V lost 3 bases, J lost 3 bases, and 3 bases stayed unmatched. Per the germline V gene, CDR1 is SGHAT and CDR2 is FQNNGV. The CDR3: CASSFLDRANEKLFF. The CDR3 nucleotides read TGTGCCAGCAGCTTCCTGGACAGGGCTAATGAAAAACTGTTTTTT.

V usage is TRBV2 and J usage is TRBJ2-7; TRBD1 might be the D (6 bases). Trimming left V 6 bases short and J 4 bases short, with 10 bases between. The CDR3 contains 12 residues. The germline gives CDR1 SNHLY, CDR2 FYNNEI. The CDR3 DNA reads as TGTGCCAGCAGGGAGGACAGATACGAGCAGTACTTC. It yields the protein CASREDRYEQYF.

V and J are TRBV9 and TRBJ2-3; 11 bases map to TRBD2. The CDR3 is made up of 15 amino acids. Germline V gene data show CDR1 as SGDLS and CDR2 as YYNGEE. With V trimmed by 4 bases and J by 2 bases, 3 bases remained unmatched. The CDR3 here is CASSLAGGTTDTQYF. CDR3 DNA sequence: TGTGCCAGCAGCTTAGCGGGGGGGACCACAGATACGCAGTATTTT.

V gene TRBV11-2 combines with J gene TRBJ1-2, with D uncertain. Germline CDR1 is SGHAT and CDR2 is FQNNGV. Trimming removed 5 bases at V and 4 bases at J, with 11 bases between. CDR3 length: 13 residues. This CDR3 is CASSPDLVYGYTF. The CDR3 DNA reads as TGTGCCAGCAGCCCTGATCTTGTCTATGGCTACACCTTC.

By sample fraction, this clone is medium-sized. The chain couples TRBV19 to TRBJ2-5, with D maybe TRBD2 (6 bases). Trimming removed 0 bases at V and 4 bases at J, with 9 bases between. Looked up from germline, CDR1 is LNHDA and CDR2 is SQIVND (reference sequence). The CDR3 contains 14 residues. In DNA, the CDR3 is TGTGCCAGTAGTATAGACGGAGGGACAGAGACCCAGTACTTC. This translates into CASSIDGGTETQYF.

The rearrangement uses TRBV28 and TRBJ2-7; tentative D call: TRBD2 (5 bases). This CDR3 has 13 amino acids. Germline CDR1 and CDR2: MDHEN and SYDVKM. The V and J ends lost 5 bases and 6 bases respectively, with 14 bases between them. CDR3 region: CASSDWRAAEQYF. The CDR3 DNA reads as TGTGCCAGCAGTGATTGGCGGGCGGCCGAGCAGTACTTC.

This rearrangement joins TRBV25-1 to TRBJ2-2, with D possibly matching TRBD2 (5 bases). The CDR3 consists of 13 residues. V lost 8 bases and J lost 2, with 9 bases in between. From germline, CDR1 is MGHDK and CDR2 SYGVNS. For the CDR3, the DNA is TGTGCCAGCGAGCGACTAAACACCGGGGAGCTGTTTTTT. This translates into CASERLNTGELFF.

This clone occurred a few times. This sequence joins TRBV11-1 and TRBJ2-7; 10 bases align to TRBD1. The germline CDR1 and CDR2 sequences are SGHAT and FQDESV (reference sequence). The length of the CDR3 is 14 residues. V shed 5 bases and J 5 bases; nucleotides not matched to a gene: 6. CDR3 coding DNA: TGTGCCAGCAGCCCCGGGACAGGGGTGGACGAGCAGTACTTC. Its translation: CASSPGTGVDEQYF.

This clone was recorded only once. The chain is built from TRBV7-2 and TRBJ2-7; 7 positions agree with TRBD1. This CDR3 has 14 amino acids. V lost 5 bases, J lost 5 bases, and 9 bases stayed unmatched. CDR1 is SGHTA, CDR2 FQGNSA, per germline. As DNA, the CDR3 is TGTGCCAGCAGCAAATTACAGGGGTCGGACGAGCAGTACTTC. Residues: CASSKLQGSDEQYF.